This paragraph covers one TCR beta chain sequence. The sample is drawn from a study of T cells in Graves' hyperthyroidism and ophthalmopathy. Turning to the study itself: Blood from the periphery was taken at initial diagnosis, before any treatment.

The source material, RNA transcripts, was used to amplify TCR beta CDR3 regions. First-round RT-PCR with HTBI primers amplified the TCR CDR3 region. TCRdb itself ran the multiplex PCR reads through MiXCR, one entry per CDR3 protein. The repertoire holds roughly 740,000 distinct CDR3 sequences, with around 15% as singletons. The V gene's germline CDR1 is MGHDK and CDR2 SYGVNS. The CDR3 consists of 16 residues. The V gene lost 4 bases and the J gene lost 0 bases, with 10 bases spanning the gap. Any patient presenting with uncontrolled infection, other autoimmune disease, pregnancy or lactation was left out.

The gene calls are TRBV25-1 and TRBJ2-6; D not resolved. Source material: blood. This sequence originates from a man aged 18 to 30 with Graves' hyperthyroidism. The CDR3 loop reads CASSASGYSGANVLTF. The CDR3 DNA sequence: TGTGCCAGCAGTGCCTCTGGGTACTCTGGGGCCAACGTCCTGACTTTC.